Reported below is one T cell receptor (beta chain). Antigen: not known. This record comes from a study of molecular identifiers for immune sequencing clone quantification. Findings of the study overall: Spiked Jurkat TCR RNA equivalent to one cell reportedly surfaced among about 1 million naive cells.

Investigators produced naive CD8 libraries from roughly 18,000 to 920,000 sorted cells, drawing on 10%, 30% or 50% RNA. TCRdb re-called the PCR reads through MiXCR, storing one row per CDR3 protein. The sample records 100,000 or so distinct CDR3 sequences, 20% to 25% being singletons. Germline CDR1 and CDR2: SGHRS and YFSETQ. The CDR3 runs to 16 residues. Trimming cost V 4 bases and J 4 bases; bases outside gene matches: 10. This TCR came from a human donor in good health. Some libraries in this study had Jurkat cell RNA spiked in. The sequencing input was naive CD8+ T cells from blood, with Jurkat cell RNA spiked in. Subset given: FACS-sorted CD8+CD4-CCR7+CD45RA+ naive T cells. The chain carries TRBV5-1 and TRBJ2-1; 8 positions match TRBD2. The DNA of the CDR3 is TGCGCCAGCAGCCCCCACAACGGGAGGGAATACAATGAGCAGTTCTTC. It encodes CASSPHNGREYNEQFF.